Below, 5 T cell receptor beta chains from the same sample are listed, as sequenced in a study of OX40 agonist ivuxolimab in advanced cancers. TCRdb's table, derived via immunoSEQ multiplex PCR, lists solely in-frame clones and lacks some. The sample has 77,000 or so clones; 80% to 95% are singletons. The sample was CD4+ or CD8+ T cells sorted from blood, taken in a trial of the OX40 agonist ivuxolimab. These receptors were obtained from an adult with an advanced solid tumor such as melanoma, head and neck, liver or kidney cancer.

This rearrangement joins TRBV19 to TRBJ2-1, with D tentatively TRBD1 (6 bases). This CDR3 spans 15 amino acids. V was cut by 7 bases and J by 7 bases, with 20 bases left in between. Germline CDR1 and CDR2: LNHDA and SQIVND (reference sequence). In DNA form, the CDR3 reads TGTGCCAGTACCGCTCTAGGACAGCTTAGGAATGAGCAGTTCTTC. Protein: CASTALGQLRNEQFF.

The V and J genes are TRBV6-1 and TRBJ2-2; maybe TRBD2 (5 bases). The V gene's germline CDR1 is MNHNS and CDR2 SASEGT. This CDR3 region has 16 residues. Trimming took 2 bases from V and 2 from J, leaving 12 bases between them. CDR3 region: CASSERGFLNTGELFF. The CDR3 DNA is TGTGCCAGCAGTGAACGAGGGTTCCTAAACACCGGGGAGCTGTTTTTT.

This chain joins TRBV9 and TRBJ1-5; D call uncertain. Germline lookup yields CDR1 SGDLS and CDR2 YYNGEE. V lost 0 bases to trimming and J lost 6 bases, with 7 bases between them. The CDR3 sequence is 13 residues long. The CDR3 coding sequence is TGTGCCAGCAGCGTAGGGGAGGGTCAGCCCCAGCATTTT. Protein: CASSVGEGQPQHF.

The chain links TRBV7-2 to TRBJ2-3; TRBD2 matches at 11 bases. The CDR3 is made up of 19 amino acids. Germline V gives CDR1 SGHTA, CDR2 FQGNSA. The J segment lost 6 bases and the V segment lost 1 base, leaving 15 bases of the junction unmatched. The CDR3 here is CASSLGGALAGGPADTQYF. The CDR3, as DNA: TGTGCCAGCAGCTTAGGAGGGGCCTTAGCGGGAGGGCCGGCGGATACGCAGTATTTT.

The chain employs TRBV5-4 and TRBJ2-7; 9 nucleotides align to TRBD1. V dropped 4 bases and J dropped 1; count of bases not matched to a gene: 12. CDR1 is SGHNT and CDR2 is YYREEE in the germline V gene (reference sequence). The CDR3 contains 17 residues. CDR3 nucleotides: TGTGCCAGCAGCCCGGTCCCTTCGGGACAGGGATCCTACGAGCAGTACTTC. This sequence encodes CASSPVPSGQGSYEQYF.